Listed below are T cell receptor beta chains from one sample, sequenced in a study of beta chain features in type 1 diabetes. The protocol was immunoSEQ multiplex PCR, while the TCRdb copy is restricted to in-frame clones and leaves out a portion. There are around 300,000 clones in the sample; 8% occur only once, and 1% lies in the top ten. Material for sequencing was central memory CD4+ T cells from blood. These TCRs come from a woman aged 18-35 years in good health. Each CDR3 is given with its conserved first and last residue. The D gene is left open where the match is weak.

D gene | V gene | CDR3 protein
TRBD2 | TRBV4-3 | CASSQDIRGDLYEQYF
TRBD1 | TRBV7-2 | CASNLLDRMGSPLHF
NA | TRBV6-1 | CASSEAHRFLNEQFF
NA | TRBV1 | CTSSQDSGTEAGGYTF
TRBD1 | TRBV30 | CAWSGQGSRTDTQYF
NA | TRBV29-1 | CSSGPDGYTF
NA | TRBV28 | CASSSPGVNTGELFF
NA | TRBV19 | CASSTRGDSNQPQHF
TRBD2 | TRBV7-9 | CASSFVVSGGTDTQYF
NA | TRBV29-1 | CSAGDSNQPQHF
NA | TRBV30 | CAWSVGEGIWFEQYF
NA | TRBV9 | CASSVGSRLNTEAFF
TRBD1 | TRBV7-2 | CASSQTPGQGNSPLHF
NA | TRBV2 | CASRRTNTGELFF
NA | TRBV7-2 | CASSLRFGGDYGYTF
NA | TRBV6-5 | CASSYGRGGNEAFF
TRBD1 | TRBV6-5 | CASRYRDRGQPQHF
TRBD2 | TRBV18 | CASSPTSGTPTDTQYF
NA | TRBV9 | CASSVATDTQYF
NA | TRBV9 | CASSVWSGPSYEQYF
TRBD1 | TRBV7-8 | CASSSMVVRGLDYGYTF
TRBD1 | TRBV30 | CAWSYGTGGGYTF
TRBD1 | TRBV28 | CASNPLGTGGKNEQFF
TRBD1 | TRBV5-4 | CASSRTGTGFFGTQYF
NA | TRBV6-5 | CASRATTYEQYF
NA | TRBV15 | CATSRELAVYGYTF